One sample yielded the 3 T cell receptor beta chains listed below, sequenced in a study of control samples from healthy donors and cancer patients. TCRdb's copy holds only in-frame clones and misses some; the assay was immunoSEQ multiplex PCR. The sample has some 200,000 clones, just under 95% seen once. The sample consisted of blood. These receptors all come from a man aged 45-60 years in good health.

This rearrangement joins TRBV5-1 to TRBJ1-1, with D uncertain. The V and J ends lost 0 bases and 0 bases respectively, with 12 bases between them. Germline loops: CDR1 SGHRS, CDR2 YFSETQ. There are 16 residues in the CDR3. Here the CDR3 reads CASSLDVRSMNTEAFF. The DNA for the CDR3 is TGCGCCAGCAGCTTGGACGTCAGATCAATGAACACTGAAGCTTTCTTT.

The J gene is TRBJ1-1, the V gene TRBV7-8; D is unresolved. The CDR3 covers 15 residues. V dropped 2 bases and J dropped 5 bases, with 15 bases sitting between them. Germline CDR1 reads SGHVS; CDR2 reads FQNEAQ. The CDR3 DNA sequence: TGTGCCAGCAGCTTATTAAATCGGGTTAAAACTGAAGCTTTCTTT. It codes for CASSLLNRVKTEAFF.

The chain combines TRBV13 with TRBJ1-3, with 7 bases fitting TRBD1. The germline gives CDR1 PRHDT, CDR2 FYEKMQ (reference sequence). This CDR3 is built from 18 residues. V dropped 5 bases and J dropped 3; count of bases not matched to a gene: 16. The CDR3 sequence is CASSQHSETGQNGNTIYF. Written as DNA, the CDR3 is TGTGCCAGCAGCCAGCATTCAGAGACAGGGCAGAATGGAAACACCATATATTTT. The full variable domain, its missing parts supplied by reference TRBV13 and TRBJ1-3, is AAGVIQSPRHLIKEKRETATLKCYPIPRHDTVYWYQQGPGQDPQFLISFYEKMQSDKGSIPDRFSAQQFSDYHSELNMSSLELGDSALYFCASSQHSETGQNGNTIYFGEGSWLTVV.